These T cell receptor beta chains were read from a single sample in a study of cytomegalovirus exposure and HLA in healthy donors. Sequencing was performed with immunoSEQ multiplex PCR; in TCRdb, only in-frame clones are kept and a portion is missing. The sample holds fewer than 200,000 clones; about 80% are singletons and the top ten take around 2.2%. Sequencing was done on a sample of PBMCs. These receptors all stem from a woman between 25 and 40 years old in good health and CMV-seronegative. Both conserved end residues are part of each CDR3. Each record gives: V gene, J gene, clone size, D gene, CDR3 DNA, CDR3 protein. D genes are given only for firm matches. A row's size may be missing; if present it is once, few, many or a size class.

TRBV4-1	TRBJ1-2	-	TRBD1	TGCGCCAGCAGCCTGGGTTTACAGGGGGCTGGGGATGGCTACACCTTC	CASSLGLQGAGDGYTF
TRBV7-8	TRBJ2-2	-	TRBD2	TGTGCCAGCAGCGGGCGACTAGCGGGGGGGCCATCGAACACCGGGGAGCTGTTTTTT	CASSGRLAGGPSNTGELFF
TRBV19	TRBJ2-1	-	-	TGTGCCAGTAGTATAGATCAAGCCGTGGACAATGAGCAGTTCTTC	CASSIDQAVDNEQFF
TRBV28	TRBJ1-3	-	TRBD1	TGTGCCAGCAGTCCCCCCGGGACAGGGTGGGGAAACACCATATATTTT	CASSPPGTGWGNTIYF
TRBV7-9	TRBJ2-7	-	-	TGTTCCAGCAGCCAGGCCTTCTACGAGCAGTACTTC	CSSSQAFYEQYF
TRBV7-9	TRBJ2-7	-	-	TGTGCCAGCAGTTCAGGGTTCCCGGAGCAGTACTTC	CASSSGFPEQYF
TRBV29-1	TRBJ1-1	once	TRBD1	TGCAGCGTAACAGGGGGGAACACTGAAGCTTTCTTT	CSVTGGNTEAFF
TRBV28	TRBJ1-1	-	TRBD1	TGTGCCAGCAGGCTGACAGGGAAGCTCACTGAAGCTTTCTTT	CASRLTGKLTEAFF
TRBV7-9	TRBJ2-1	-	TRBD2	TGTGCCAGCAGCTTAGCAGCGGGGGGGCATTCGTCCTACAATGAGCAGTTCTTC	CASSLAAGGHSSYNEQFF
TRBV28	TRBJ1-2	-	TRBD1	TGTGCCAGCAGCCCACGGACAGGGGGTAACTATGGCTACACCTTC	CASSPRTGGNYGYTF
TRBV19	TRBJ2-5	-	-	TGTGCCAGTGGTAGGGGGGTTCAAGAGACCCAGTACTTC	CASGRGVQETQYF
TRBV4-3	TRBJ2-2	-	-	TGCGCCAGCAGCCCCTGGCTGAACACCGGGGAGCTGTTTTTT	CASSPWLNTGELFF
TRBV4-3	TRBJ1-5	-	TRBD1	TGCGCCAGCAGCCCGGCGACAGGGAACAATCAGCCCCAGCATTTT	CASSPATGNNQPQHF
TRBV15	TRBJ2-1	-	-	TGTGCCACGGGGGGGGCCGACAGGCACCCCTACAATGAGCAGTTCTTC	CATGGADRHPYNEQFF
TRBV19	TRBJ1-4	-	-	TGTGCCAGTAGTATGTCGGTGAATTATGAAAAACTGTTTTTT	CASSMSVNYEKLFF
TRBV19	TRBJ2-7	-	-	TGTGCCAGTAGTTTCGGACAGGGAGGGGACGAGCAGTACTTC	CASSFGQGGDEQYF